These 11 T cell receptor beta chains were sequenced from one sample in a study of Ad26.COV2.S vaccination and SARS-CoV-2 variants. Treatment defined: around 19 received Ad26.COV2.S at low or high dose, single or two shots; about five received placebo; per-sample allocation not given. Samples came from day 63 after the first vaccine or placebo injection. Libraries were prepared by immunoSEQ multiplex PCR; TCRdb keeps only in-frame clonotypes and omits some of them. The sample holds around 300,000 clones, almost 90% seen once. Sequencing used peripheral blood, obtained in a trial of Ad26.COV2.S vaccine versus placebo. The receptors were gathered from a person between 18 and 60 years old who received the Ad26.COV2.S COVID-19 vaccine or a placebo.

The rearrangement joins TRBV2 to TRBJ1-1; D is ambiguous. V lost 6 bases, J lost 0 bases, and 8 bases lay in between. This CDR3 region has 13 residues. The germline V gene encodes CDR1 SNHLY and CDR2 FYNNEI. CDR3 bases: TGTGCCAGCAGAAGGCAGGTGAACACTGAAGCTTTCTTT. Amino acids: CASRRQVNTEAFF.

The chain recombines TRBV19 with TRBJ2-3; 10 positions match TRBD1. The germline V gene has CDR1 LNHDA and CDR2 SQIVND (reference sequence). This CDR3 spans 16 amino acids. J lost 2 bases, V lost 5 bases, and 7 bases had no gene match. CDR3 DNA: TGTGCCAGTAGTGTTGGGACAGGGGCCTTCACAGATACGCAGTATTTT. Translating it yields CASSVGTGAFTDTQYF.

The rearrangement links TRBV7-3 to TRBJ2-2, with D maybe TRBD1 (5 bases). Between the trimmed V and J ends, which lost 4 bases and 5 bases, there was a span of 8 bases. CDR3 length: 13 amino acids. The germline V gene has CDR1 SGHTA and CDR2 FQGTGA. CDR3 loop: CASSYGQTGELFF. The CDR3 nucleotides read TGTGCCAGCAGCTACGGACAAACCGGGGAGCTGTTTTTT.

The chain couples TRBV2 to TRBJ1-3; D is ambiguous. CDR3 size: 15 residues. The germline gives CDR1 SNHLY, CDR2 FYNNEI. Trimming shortened V by 0 bases and J by 0 bases, and 6 bases separated the two germline ends. The CDR3 DNA reads TGTGCCAGCAGTGAAGCAACCTTCTCTGGAAACACCATATATTTT. Protein product: CASSEATFSGNTIYF.

This clone appeared a single time. The gene calls are TRBV27 and TRBJ2-3, with TRBD2 identical over 8 bases. The CDR3 sequence is 17 residues long. The germline gives CDR1 MNHEY, CDR2 SMNVEV (reference sequence). Trimming at V came to 6 bases and at J to 0 bases, leaving 11 bases not matched to a gene. In nucleotides, the CDR3 is TGTGCCAGCAGCCTCCCACTAGCGGCAATGAGCACAGATACGCAGTATTTT. Residues: CASSLPLAAMSTDTQYF.

In DNA, the CDR3 is TGTGCCAGCAGCGCCCAAGGGAGCCTCAATGAGCAGTTCTTC. Translated, it gives CASSAQGSLNEQFF. This sequence joins TRBV11-3 and TRBJ2-1; D possibly corresponds to TRBD2 (5 bases). CDR3 size: 14 residues. The V gene lost 5 bases and the J gene lost 6 bases, with 14 bases spanning the gap. Germline V gene data show CDR1 as SGHNT and CDR2 as YENEEA.

V gene TRBV5-8 combines with J gene TRBJ1-3, with 10 bases matching TRBD1. Germline lookup yields CDR1 SGHTS and CDR2 YDEGEE. The CDR3 length is 17 residues. V gave up 5 bases and J gave up 0 bases; unmatched junction bases: 8. The CDR3 region is CASRGRTGGISGNTIYF. The CDR3 bases are TGTGCCAGCAGGGGTCGGACAGGGGGTATCTCTGGAAACACCATATATTTT. The whole variable domain, remainder taken from reference TRBV5-8 and TRBJ1-3, is EAGVTQSPTHLIKTRGQQATLRCSPISGHTSVYWYQQALGLGLQFLLWYDEGEERNRGNFPPRFSGRQFPNYSSELNVNALELEDSALYLCASRGRTGGISGNTIYFGEGSWLTVV.

This chain links TRBV3-1 (or the pseudogene TRBV3-2) with TRBJ2-2; the D is unclear. The germline gives CDR1 LGHDT, CDR2 YNNKEL (reference sequence). The CDR3 length is 17 residues. V lost 4 bases, J lost 3 bases, and 18 bases lay in between. CDR3 amino acids: CASSLLLSGSYTGELFF. CDR3 sequence (DNA): TGTGCCAGCAGCCTCCTATTATCCGGCAGCTACACCGGGGAGCTGTTTTTT.

This sequence joins TRBV13 and TRBJ1-1; D uncertain. Germline values: CDR1 PRHDT, CDR2 FYEKMQ (reference sequence). Trimming shortened V by 2 bases and J by 1 base, and 5 bases separated the two germline ends. This CDR3 is 13 amino acids long. CDR3 sequence reads: CASSLRPNTEAFF. In nucleotides, the CDR3 is TGTGCCAGCAGCTTAAGGCCGAACACTGAAGCTTTCTTT.

The chain couples TRBV27 to TRBJ2-1; 7 bases map to TRBD2. The CDR3 spans 15 residues. Per germline, CDR1 MNHEY and CDR2 SMNVEV (reference sequence). V was pared by 2 bases and J by 7 bases, with 8 bases of the junction left unmatched. In DNA form, the CDR3 reads TGTGCCAGCAGTTTACGCCTAGCGGTTGGGAATGAGCAGTTCTTC. Encoded protein: CASSLRLAVGNEQFF.

The chain links TRBV5-1 to TRBJ1-1; D unresolved. The V gene lost 3 bases and the J gene lost 1 base, with 4 bases spanning the gap. The germline gives CDR1 SGHRS, CDR2 YFSETQ. This CDR3 has 12 residues. The CDR3 region has the DNA TGCGCCAGCAGCTCGCGGAACACTGAAGCTTTCTTT. It codes for CASSSRNTEAFF. Using reference TRBV5-1 and TRBJ1-1 for the parts outside the CDR3, the full variable domain is KAGVTQTPRYLIKTRGQQVTLSCSPISGHRSVSWYQQTPGQGLQFLFEYFSETQRNKGNFPGRFSGRQFSNSRSEMNVSTLELGDSALYLCASSSRNTEAFFGQGTRLTVV.